Shown below are 14 T cell receptor beta chains from a single sample sequenced in a study of control samples from healthy donors and cancer patients. Clones were sequenced by immunoSEQ multiplex PCR, and TCRdb holds only the in-frame ones, with some missing. This table has 40,000 to 50,000 clones, nearly 95% appearing once. The sequenced material came from PBMCs. All receptors come from a woman between 50 and 59 years old with head and neck cancer.

The chain employs TRBV19 and TRBJ1-3; D is perhaps TRBD1 (5 bases). V was cut by 7 bases and J by 2 bases, with 18 bases left in between. Germline V gives CDR1 LNHDA, CDR2 SQIVND (reference sequence). The CDR3 runs to 16 residues. DNA of the CDR3: TGTGCCAGTAAACGGCTCGCAGGGACCCCTGGAAACACCATATATTTT. Protein: CASKRLAGTPGNTIYF.

V usage is TRBV5-1 and J usage is TRBJ1-2, with 7 nucleotides matching TRBD1. After removal of 0 bases from V and 5 bases from J, the junction contained 4 bases not matched to a gene. Germline-derived CDR1 and CDR2 are SGHRS and YFSETQ. The CDR3 has 14 residues. The CDR3 protein is CASSLVGQSYGYTF. The CDR3 region has the DNA TGCGCCAGCAGCTTGGTGGGACAGTCGTATGGCTACACCTTC.

The chain employs TRBV25-1 and TRBJ2-1, with 11 nucleotides matching TRBD1. This CDR3 region has 14 residues. V shed 4 bases and J 4 bases; nucleotides not matched to a gene: 0. Germline V gene data show CDR1 as MGHDK and CDR2 as SYGVNS. The CDR3 loop reads CASSGDRGYNEQFF. CDR3 coding DNA: TGTGCCAGCAGTGGGGACAGGGGGTACAATGAGCAGTTCTTC.

The rearrangement joins TRBV10-3 to TRBJ2-7; 15 bases align to TRBD2. CDR1 is ENHRY and CDR2 is SYGVKD in the germline V gene. J gave up 0 bases and V 3 bases, and 6 bases lay outside the gene matches. The CDR3 consists of 18 residues. CDR3 coding DNA: TGTGCCATCAGTGAAGGGGGACTAGCGGGGGGAATCTCCTACGAGCAGTACTTC. Its translation is CAISEGGLAGGISYEQYF.

The chain joins TRBV28 to TRBJ1-1; 9 positions agree with TRBD1. V trimming: 4 bases; J trimming: 5 bases; junction bases outside the gene matches: 8. The CDR3 runs to 15 residues. CDR1 and CDR2 from the germline V gene are MDHEN and SYDVKM. The CDR3 sequence is CASSSTGGEKTEAFF. The CDR3 DNA sequence: TGTGCCAGCAGTTCCACAGGGGGCGAGAAGACTGAAGCTTTCTTT.

V is TRBV18 and J is TRBJ2-5, with TRBD2 matching 9 bases. Germline loops: CDR1 KGHSH, CDR2 LQKENI. The CDR3 runs to 16 residues. V was clipped by 3 bases and J by 5 bases; unmatched bases: 10. The CDR3 protein is CASSPSPGLATETQYF. CDR3 DNA: TGTGCCAGCTCACCTTCTCCGGGACTAGCAACGGAGACCCAGTACTTC.

V and J are TRBV24-1 and TRBJ2-7, with D possibly being TRBD1 or TRBD2 (5 bases each). The CDR3 sequence is 16 residues long. Per germline, CDR1 KGHDR and CDR2 SFDVKD. Trimming stripped 3 bases from V and 1 base from J, with 15 bases between. CDR3 sequence: CATSDPRDGSSYEQYF. The CDR3 nucleotides are TGTGCCACCAGTGATCCACGGGACGGATCTTCCTACGAGCAGTACTTC.

The V call is TRBV27, the J call TRBJ1-1, with D perhaps TRBD1 (5 bases). Between the trimmed V and J ends, which lost 3 bases and 4 bases, there was a span of 18 bases. Per germline, CDR1 MNHEY and CDR2 SMNVEV (reference sequence). The CDR3 consists of 16 residues. The CDR3: CASSFLVVGGGTEAFF. The CDR3 DNA follows: TGTGCCAGCAGTTTCCTGGTCGTAGGTGGGGGCACTGAAGCTTTCTTT.

V and J are TRBV19 and TRBJ1-2; 7 nucleotides line up with TRBD1. Germline loops: CDR1 LNHDA, CDR2 SQIVND (reference sequence). The J segment lost 6 bases and the V segment lost 5 bases, leaving 9 bases of the junction unmatched. The CDR3 has 14 residues. This CDR3 reads CASSPWTGGDGYTF. The CDR3, as DNA: TGTGCCAGTAGTCCCTGGACAGGCGGGGATGGCTACACCTTC.

The chain carries TRBV6-6 and TRBJ1-5; 8 nucleotides align to TRBD1. Germline CDR1 and CDR2: MNHNY and SVGAGI (reference sequence). Unmatched junction bases numbered 8, after V lost 3 bases and J lost 4 bases. The CDR3 contains 16 residues. In nucleotides, the CDR3 is TGTGCCAGCAGTTATCTCCAGGGGGCGTCGAATCAGCCCCAGCATTTT. It yields the protein CASSYLQGASNQPQHF.

The chain carries TRBV30 and TRBJ2-4; TRBD2 agrees at 9 bases. Germline lookup yields CDR1 GTSNPN and CDR2 SVGIG (reference sequence). This CDR3 has 13 amino acids. J lost 5 bases, V lost 6 bases, and 5 bases had no gene match. The CDR3 sequence: CACTRLAENIQYF. The DNA for the CDR3 is TGTGCCTGCACTCGACTAGCGGAAAACATTCAGTACTTC.

The V and J genes are TRBV24-1 and TRBJ2-2; TRBD2 matches at 9 bases. Germline V gives CDR1 KGHDR, CDR2 SFDVKD. V trimming: 0 bases; J trimming: 4 bases; junction bases outside the gene matches: 11. The CDR3 is 19 amino acids. Here the CDR3 DNA reads TGTGCCACCAGTGATTTGATTCTAGCGGGGCCCCCAGGCACCGGGGAGCTGTTTTTT. Protein sequence: CATSDLILAGPPGTGELFF.

The chain carries TRBV23-1 and TRBJ1-2; maybe TRBD1 (6 bases). TRBV23-1 is reported as an ORF; its role is uncertain. Between the trimmed V and J ends, which lost 4 bases and 1 base, there was a span of 25 bases. CDR3 size: 19 residues. The CDR3 reads CASSLLRGSSGLSNYGYTF. CDR3 sequence (DNA): TGCGCCAGCAGTCTCTTAAGGGGGTCTTCGGGACTAAGTAACTATGGCTACACCTTC.

The chain is built from TRBV24-1 and TRBJ1-2; D may be TRBD1 (6 bases). V was pared by 6 bases and J by 8 bases, with 12 bases between. Germline values: CDR1 KGHDR, CDR2 SFDVKD. CDR3 size: 12 residues. The CDR3 here is CATSPTGYGYTF. DNA of the CDR3: TGTGCCACCAGTCCTACAGGGTACGGCTACACCTTC.